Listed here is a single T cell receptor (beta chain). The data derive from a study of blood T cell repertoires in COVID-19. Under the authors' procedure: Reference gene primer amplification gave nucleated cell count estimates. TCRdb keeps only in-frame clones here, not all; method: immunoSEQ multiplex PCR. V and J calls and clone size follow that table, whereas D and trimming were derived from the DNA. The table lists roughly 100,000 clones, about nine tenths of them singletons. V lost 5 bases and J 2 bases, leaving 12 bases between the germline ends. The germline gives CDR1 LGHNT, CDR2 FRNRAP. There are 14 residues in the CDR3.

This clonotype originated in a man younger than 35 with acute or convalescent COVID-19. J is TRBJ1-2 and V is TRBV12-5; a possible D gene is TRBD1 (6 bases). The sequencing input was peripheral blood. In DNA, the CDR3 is TGTGCTAGTGGTGCCGGACAGATAAACTATGGCTACACCTTC. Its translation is CASGAGQINYGYTF.